This T cell receptor (beta chain) was captured in a study of blood T cell repertoires in COVID-19. Across the study: The origin of the acute and convalescent COVID-19 samples was the United States, Italy and Spain.

As processed by the authors: Amplified reference gene primers provided the basis for estimating nucleated cell counts. TCRdb's copy holds only in-frame clones and misses some; the assay was immunoSEQ multiplex PCR. V, J and clone size derive from that table, while D and trimming were established from the DNA sequence. Of fewer than 500,000 clones listed, roughly 90% are singletons. V dropped 3 bases and J dropped 6; count of bases not matched to a gene: 1. Germline CDR1 is SGHNT and CDR2 is YYREEE (reference sequence). The CDR3 extends over 14 amino acids. Enrolled during active infection, Seattle patients were then followed longitudinally.

The chain links TRBV5-4 to TRBJ2-1; TRBD2 aligns across 12 bases. The origin of this receptor is a man between 18 and 29 years old with COVID-19, enrolled during active disease. The specimen sequenced was peripheral blood. Here the CDR3 reads CASSSGLAGNEQFF. The CDR3 DNA reads TGTGCCAGCAGCTCGGGACTAGCGGGCAATGAGCAGTTCTTC.